This T cell receptor beta chain was obtained from a study of blood T cell repertoires in COVID-19. The CDR3 is made up of 12 amino acids. Germline-derived CDR1 and CDR2 are SNHLY and FYNNEI. Deletions cut 4 bases from V and 5 bases from J, with 8 bases between. Symptom resolution, clearance, or two negative PCRs marked the recovered donors of Cohort 3. This clone was picked up a small number of times. Some clones are missing from TCRdb's copy, which holds only in-frame ones; the method was immunoSEQ multiplex PCR. The sample carries about 400,000 clones, roughly 86% recorded once. What was sequenced was PBMCs or T cells enriched from blood (not recorded which). The TCR sequence derives from a young woman who had recovered from COVID-19. The rearrangement joins TRBV2 to TRBJ1-2, with D unclear. In nucleotides, the CDR3 is TGTGCCAGCAGTGCAAACAGATATGGCTACACCTTC. Translating it yields CASSANRYGYTF.